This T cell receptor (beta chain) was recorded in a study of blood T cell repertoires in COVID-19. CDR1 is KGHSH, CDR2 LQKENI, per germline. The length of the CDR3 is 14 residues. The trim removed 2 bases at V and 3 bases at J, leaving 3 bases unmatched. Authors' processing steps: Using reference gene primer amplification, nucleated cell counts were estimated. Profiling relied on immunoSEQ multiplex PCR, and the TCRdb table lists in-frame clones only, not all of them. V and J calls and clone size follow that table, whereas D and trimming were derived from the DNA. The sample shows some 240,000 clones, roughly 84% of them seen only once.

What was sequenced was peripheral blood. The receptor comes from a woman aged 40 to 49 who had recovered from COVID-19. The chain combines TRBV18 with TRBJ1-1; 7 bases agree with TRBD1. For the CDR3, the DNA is TGTGCCAGCTCACCAACAGGGGTCGACACTGAAGCTTTCTTT. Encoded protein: CASSPTGVDTEAFF.